One sample yielded the 20 T cell receptor beta chains listed below, sequenced in a study of PD-1 blockade in mismatch repair-deficient tumors. Assay: immunoSEQ multiplex PCR; the TCRdb copy retains only in-frame clones and omits some. The table has 55,000 to 85,000 clones, about 78% seen once; the top ten hold approximately 5%. This specimen consisted of peripheral blood, obtained 2 weeks after starting pembrolizumab. These receptors came from an adult with mismatch repair-deficient cancer.

This chain uses TRBV11-2 with TRBJ2-3; D may correspond to TRBD1 or TRBD2 (5 bases each). This CDR3 has 17 residues. V was clipped by 1 base and J by 6 bases, with 20 bases between them. CDR1 SGHAT and CDR2 FQNNGV come from the germline V gene. The CDR3 loop is CASSLGGSPTSPDTQYF. The CDR3, as DNA: TGTGCCAGCAGCTTAGGGGGGAGTCCGACTTCGCCGGATACGCAGTATTTT.

The genes are TRBV27 and TRBJ1-4, with D tentatively TRBD1 (5 bases). Trimming cost V 5 bases and J 7 bases, with 14 bases left between them. Germline assignment: CDR1 MNHEY and CDR2 SMNVEV (reference sequence). This CDR3 region has 14 residues. The DNA of the CDR3 is TGTGCCAGCAGTCCTCAGGGCACGGGTGAAAAACTGTTTTTT. Protein: CASSPQGTGEKLFF. Full variable domain (missing parts from reference TRBV27 and TRBJ1-4): EAQVTQNPRYLITVTGKKLTVTCSQNMNHEYMSWYRQDPGLGLRQIYYSMNVEVTDKGDVPEGYKVSRKEKRNFPLILESPSPNQTSLYFCASSPQGTGEKLFFGSGTQLSVL.

The rearrangement joins TRBV27 to TRBJ1-5, with D unresolved. The germline gives CDR1 MNHEY, CDR2 SMNVEV (reference sequence). V shed 3 bases and J shed 2 bases, with 11 bases lying between them. This CDR3 contains 15 residues. The CDR3 loop is CASSLGGSGNQPQHF. The CDR3, as DNA: TGTGCCAGCAGTTTGGGTGGCAGTGGCAATCAGCCCCAGCATTTT.

V is TRBV7-2 and J is TRBJ2-1, with 13 bases that match TRBD2. Germline CDR1 reads SGHTA; CDR2 reads FQGNSA. This CDR3 has 15 residues. V lost 5 bases, J lost 4 bases, and 2 bases stayed unmatched. The CDR3 DNA sequence: TGTGCCAGCAGCACTAGCGGGAGGGGTTACAATGAGCAGTTCTTC. Amino acid sequence: CASSTSGRGYNEQFF.

The chain links TRBV5-1 to TRBJ2-1, with 9 bases aligning to TRBD2. The germline CDR1 and CDR2 sequences are SGHRS and YFSETQ. V shed 0 bases and J 7 bases; nucleotides not matched to a gene: 20. The CDR3 totals 20 residues. The CDR3 here is CASSLAFSSGASGTPNEQFF. The CDR3 DNA reads as TGCGCCAGCAGCTTGGCCTTTTCTTCAGGGGCTAGCGGGACCCCAAATGAGCAGTTCTTC.

The chain employs TRBV21-1 and TRBJ2-7; TRBD1 is the table's D call and was not checked against the DNA. TRBV21-1 is classified as a pseudogene. The CDR3 is made up of 15 amino acids. CDR3 in amino acids: CASSKALSGTYEQYF. The CDR3 DNA reads TGTGCCAGCAGCAAAGCGCTATCAGGCACCTACGAGCAGTACTTC.

Only one count was recorded for this clone. The chain joins TRBV5-6 to TRBJ2-7; D is perhaps TRBD1 or TRBD2 (5 bases each). This CDR3 has 16 residues. In germline, CDR1 is SGHDT, CDR2 YYEEEE. V shed 1 base and J shed 5 bases, with 19 bases lying between them. For the CDR3, the DNA is TGTGCCAGCAGCTTGAGCTGGGGGAGTAGGTCGCACGAGCAGTACTTC. It codes for CASSLSWGSRSHEQYF.

The rearrangement uses TRBV6-1 and TRBJ2-1; 7 positions match TRBD2. The CDR3 has 13 residues. The germline gives CDR1 MNHNS, CDR2 SASEGT. For the CDR3, the DNA is TGTACTTCTCTAGCGGACGACTACAATGAGCAGTTCTTC. Encoded protein: CTSLADDYNEQFF.

This clone has more than one count but fewer than ten. The chain uses TRBV19 and TRBJ2-3, with 7 bases lining up with TRBD2. The CDR3 has 13 residues. Germline CDR1 and CDR2: LNHDA and SQIVND (reference sequence). The J segment lost 5 bases and the V segment lost 4 bases, leaving 3 bases of the junction unmatched. CDR3 sequence: CASSSAGEDTQYF. The CDR3, as DNA: TGTGCCAGTAGTAGCGCGGGGGAAGATACGCAGTATTTT.

This chain uses TRBV4-3 with TRBJ2-7; D unresolved. CDR1 is LGHNA, CDR2 YSLEER, per germline. Trimming pared 0 bases from V and 2 bases from J, leaving 11 bases between. CDR3 size: 15 residues. The CDR3 here is CASSQDWNQAYEQYF. CDR3 nucleotides: TGCGCCAGCAGCCAAGATTGGAACCAAGCCTACGAGCAGTACTTC.

This chain uses TRBV4-1 with TRBJ2-2; TRBD2 might be the D (5 bases). Germline lookup yields CDR1 MGHRA and CDR2 YSYEKL. V was trimmed by 4 bases and J by 5 bases, leaving 17 bases between them. The CDR3 is 16 amino acids. The CDR3 DNA reads as TGCGCCAGCAGCCTCGCTGGAGAGCGGAAAACCGGGGAGCTGTTTTTT. Protein sequence: CASSLAGERKTGELFF.

The V gene is TRBV7-3, the J gene TRBJ2-3; D is unresolved. V gave up 0 bases and J gave up 6 bases, with 4 bases separating them. This CDR3 is 12 amino acids long. CDR1 SGHTA and CDR2 FQGTGA come from the germline V gene. CDR3 loop: CASSLTGDTQYF. CDR3 bases: TGTGCCAGCAGCTTAACTGGGGATACGCAGTATTTT.

This sequence joins TRBV18 and TRBJ2-1; no clear D. From germline, CDR1 is KGHSH and CDR2 LQKENI. V was pared by 6 bases and J by 6 bases, with 15 bases between. The CDR3 totals 14 residues. CDR3 amino acids: CASSVGMAPNEQFF. The CDR3 nucleotides read TGTGCCAGCTCCGTCGGTATGGCCCCCAATGAGCAGTTCTTC.

This clone has a handful of counts. Within the sample, other DNA sequences also encode this same CDR3. The rearrangement links TRBV6-5 to TRBJ2-3; 14 bases match TRBD2. Trimming took 6 bases from V and 6 from J; bases not matched to a gene: 5. The CDR3 length is 15 residues. The germline CDR1 and CDR2 sequences are MNHEY and SVGAGI. For the CDR3, the DNA is TGTGCCAGCAGACCGGGACTAGCGGGAGTGGATACGCAGTATTTT. This encodes CASRPGLAGVDTQYF.

The sample holds a few counts of this clone. The rearrangement links TRBV2 to TRBJ1-2; no firm D call. Germline CDR1 and CDR2: SNHLY and FYNNEI. Trimming took 2 bases from V and 7 from J, leaving 5 bases between them. CDR3 length: 11 residues. CDR3 DNA sequence: TGTGCCAGCAGTGAAACGGGTGGCTACACCTTC. Its translation: CASSETGGYTF.

This chain uses TRBV2 with TRBJ2-1, with a weak D call TRBD2 (5 bases). V was shortened by 4 bases and J by 0 bases, with 10 bases between the two germline ends. Germline V lookup: CDR1 SNHLY, CDR2 FYNNEI. The CDR3 spans 15 residues. This CDR3 is CASSGRVSSYNEQFF. The CDR3 DNA sequence: TGTGCCAGCAGTGGGCGGGTAAGCTCCTACAATGAGCAGTTCTTC.

This chain links TRBV27 with TRBJ2-5; D possibly corresponds to TRBD2 (6 bases). Trimming pared 7 bases from V and 5 bases from J, leaving 8 bases between. The CDR3 is 11 residues long. The germline V gene has CDR1 MNHEY and CDR2 SMNVEV (reference sequence). The CDR3: CASISGETQYF. CDR3 nucleotides: TGTGCCAGCATCAGCGGGGAGACCCAGTACTTC.

The chain recombines TRBV9 with TRBJ1-1; possibly TRBD1 for D (6 bases). Germline V CDR1 and CDR2: SGDLS, YYNGEE. The CDR3 totals 15 residues. The V end lost 4 bases, the J end lost 4 bases, and 17 bases lay between the germline ends. The CDR3 region has the DNA TGTGCCAGCAGCCTTCGGGACACCAGGGGCACTGAAGCTTTCTTT. Translating it yields CASSLRDTRGTEAFF.

V and J are TRBV4-3 and TRBJ1-3; 7 nucleotides match TRBD1. The CDR3 is made up of 20 amino acids. The germline CDR1 and CDR2 sequences are LGHNA and YSLEER. With V trimmed by 2 bases and J by 1 base, 17 bases remained unmatched. CDR3 amino acids: CASSQTGTELIVSSGNTIYF. In DNA form, the CDR3 reads TGCGCCAGCAGCCAAACCGGGACAGAGCTGATCGTTAGTTCTGGAAACACCATATATTTT.

The chain links TRBV13 to TRBJ2-7; 9 bases are a match to TRBD1. Trimming at V came to 4 bases and at J to 0 bases, leaving 10 bases not matched to a gene. CDR1 and CDR2 (germline): PRHDT, FYEKMQ (reference sequence). The CDR3 runs to 17 residues. Written as DNA, the CDR3 is TGTGCCAGCAGCTCCGGGACAGGGTCTAAGAGCTCCTACGAGCAGTACTTC. Its protein product is CASSSGTGSKSSYEQYF.